This T cell receptor (beta chain) was obtained from a study of cytomegalovirus exposure and HLA in healthy donors. On this clone itself: Its antigen remains unidentified.

The PCR used 60 Vbeta and 13 Jbeta primers. Some clones are missing from TCRdb's copy, which holds only in-frame ones; the method was immunoSEQ multiplex PCR. The sample includes approximately 74,000 clones, roughly 78% of them seen just once. Overall study results and limits: Using a false discovery rate of 0.05, a later analysis showed that 16,951 TCR beta sequences were associated with HLA alleles.

This clonotype originated in a man aged 35 to 55 in good health and CMV-seronegative. Sequenced input: PBMCs.

The CDR3 loop is CASSMGQYFSGANVLTF. CDR3 DNA: TGTGCCAGCAGCATGGGACAGTATTTCTCTGGGGCCAACGTCCTGACTTTC. This chain links TRBV5-6 with TRBJ2-6, with 7 bases that match TRBD1. V shed 4 bases, J shed 0 bases, and the junction held 7 bases outside the gene matches. The CDR3 has 17 residues. Germline V gene lookup returns CDR1 SGHDT and CDR2 YYEEEE.